This note documents a single T cell receptor (beta chain) sequence. The record originates from a study of blood T cell repertoires in COVID-19. Study details: Sites across the United States, Italy and Spain contributed samples from acute and convalescent COVID-19. T cells, B-cell-depleted T cells, or PBMCs provided the cDNA or gDNA that served as material.

Cohort allocation depended upon clinical history that participants reported. The method was immunoSEQ multiplex PCR; TCRdb's version includes in-frame clones alone and lacks a portion of them. The top ten clones hold around 1.1% of a sample with 290,000 or so clones, roughly 90% of them seen once. CDR3 length equals 14 residues. V was clipped by 4 bases and J by 2 bases, with 10 bases between them. Germline CDR1 and CDR2: SGHTS and YDEGEE. Sequenced input: PBMCs or T cells enriched from blood (not recorded which). This TCR was recovered from a woman aged 25 to 39 who had recovered from COVID-19. This chain connects TRBV5-8 to TRBJ1-5, with D possibly matching TRBD1 (5 bases). This chain's CDR3 is CASSQGLRNQPQHF. The CDR3 nucleotides read TGTGCCAGCAGCCAGGGACTCCGCAATCAGCCCCAGCATTTT.